What follows describes a single T cell receptor (beta chain). This sample stems from a study of cytomegalovirus exposure and HLA in healthy donors. A multiplex PCR was run with 60 Vbeta primers and 13 Jbeta primers. Clones were read by immunoSEQ multiplex PCR, and TCRdb kept only the in-frame ones, dropping some. The profile shows around 120,000 clones, 75% to 85% of them singletons. The receptor's source is a man aged 30 to 39 in good health and CMV-seronegative. Sequencing was done on a sample of PBMCs.

The CDR3: CASSKAGGGLAGGPYNEQFF. In DNA form, the CDR3 reads TGTGCCAGCAGCAAAGCCGGGGGGGGACTAGCGGGAGGACCCTACAATGAGCAGTTCTTC. The chain combines TRBV21-1 with TRBJ2-1; TRBD2 is the table's D call, not checked against the DNA. TRBV21-1 is classified as a pseudogene. The CDR3 is 20 residues long.